Following are 15 T cell receptor beta chains from one sample sequenced in a study of T cell responses to AZD1222 COVID-19 vaccine (dated by TCRdb to about 2021). Libraries were made using the immunoSEQ multiplex PCR assay. Sourced from immuneACCESS, this table was stored by TCRdb with only in-frame sequences that have V and J called. A share of the clones is absent; for the studies checked, an unresolved V gene accounts for under half, and the remainder has no known explanation. This sample is represented by approximately 300,000 clones; 90% to 95% of them were singletons. 0.5% to 0.65% of the sample is taken by the ten largest. What the time point label conveys for this sample: about 28 days (+/-7) after the second vaccine dose. The sample in question was peripheral blood, obtained 28 days after the second AZD1222 dose. The receptors derive from an adult who received the AZD1222 COVID-19 vaccine.

This clone appeared a single time. The same CDR3 can be traced to other DNA sequences in this sample. CDR3 residues: CASSPGVRETQYF. CDR3 sequence (DNA): TGTGCCAGCTCACCGGGGGTGAGAGAGACCCAGTACTTC. This chain links TRBV18 with TRBJ2-5; D possibly uses TRBD1 or TRBD2 (5 bases each). Germline CDR1 is KGHSH and CDR2 is LQKENI. Trimming left V 3 bases short and J 4 bases short, with 9 bases between. This CDR3 comprises 13 residues.

This chain connects TRBV5-1 to TRBJ1-4, with D perhaps matching TRBD1 (5 bases). Germline V gives CDR1 SGHRS, CDR2 YFSETQ. The V and J ends lost 4 bases and 1 base respectively, with 14 bases between them. The CDR3 totals 16 residues. CDR3 in amino acids: CASSVGPQGTNEKLFF. In DNA form, the CDR3 reads TGCGCCAGCAGCGTGGGGCCCCAAGGAACTAATGAAAAACTGTTTTTT.

In DNA, the CDR3 is TGTGCCAGCAGTTTAGGGCAGGGGCCGTACAATGAGCAGTTCTTC. Its translation: CASSLGQGPYNEQFF. The V and J genes are TRBV27 and TRBJ2-1; D may be TRBD1 (6 bases). Germline V gives CDR1 MNHEY, CDR2 SMNVEV (reference sequence). The CDR3 has 15 residues. V dropped 2 bases and J dropped 4 bases, with 12 bases sitting between them.

The chain uses TRBV6-5 and TRBJ1-4; D not certain. CDR1 and CDR2 from the germline V gene are MNHEY and SVGAGI. There are 14 residues in the CDR3. The germline V and J ends were trimmed by 2 bases and 5 bases, with 9 bases remaining between them. CDR3 region: CASSYPERNEKLFF. The DNA for the CDR3 is TGTGCCAGCAGTTACCCAGAGAGGAATGAAAAACTGTTTTTT.

The V call is TRBV15, the J call TRBJ2-1, with D uncertain. The V end was cut by 4 bases, the J end by 4 bases, with 11 bases between. The germline CDR1 and CDR2 sequences are LNHNV and YYDKDF (reference sequence). This CDR3 has 14 amino acids. The CDR3 here is CATSTQLGYNEQFF. CDR3 in DNA: TGTGCCACCAGCACCCAACTGGGGTACAATGAGCAGTTCTTC.

This chain uses TRBV7-2 with TRBJ2-3, with D possibly being TRBD2 (7 bases). The V end was cut by 1 base, the J end by 14 bases, with 22 bases between. CDR3 length equals 15 residues. Germline lookup yields CDR1 SGHTA and CDR2 FQGNSA. Here the CDR3 reads CASSLVHREGELLYF. The CDR3 DNA follows: TGTGCCAGCAGCTTAGTCCACAGGGAGGGCGAGTTGCTGTATTTT.

This rearrangement joins TRBV5-1 to TRBJ2-2; D possibly matches TRBD1 or TRBD2 (5 bases each). The CDR3 is 14 amino acids. V lost 8 bases, J lost 1 base, and 12 bases lay in between. Germline V gene lookup returns CDR1 SGHRS and CDR2 YFSETQ. The CDR3 sequence is CASYGTQNTGELFF. CDR3 DNA sequence: TGCGCCAGTTATGGGACCCAGAACACCGGGGAGCTGTTTTTT.

The V gene is TRBV4-3, the J gene TRBJ1-2, with D uncertain. V was shortened by 0 bases and J by 0 bases, with 5 bases between the two germline ends. This CDR3 is built from 14 residues. The germline gives CDR1 LGHNA, CDR2 YSLEER. CDR3 DNA: TGCGCCAGCAGCCAAGAGAGGACTAACTATGGCTACACCTTC. Its protein product is CASSQERTNYGYTF.

This chain connects TRBV25-1 to TRBJ1-3; D is unresolved. V was trimmed by 2 bases and J by 1 base, leaving 18 bases between them. CDR3 length: 18 amino acids. Germline CDR1 reads MGHDK; CDR2 reads SYGVNS. The CDR3, as DNA: TGTGCCAGCAGTGAAACTTTTGGTGGCAGTTCATCTGGAAACACCATATATTTT. This codes for CASSETFGGSSSGNTIYF.

The rearrangement uses TRBV27 and TRBJ1-2, with a tentative D call TRBD1 (6 bases). CDR1 is MNHEY, CDR2 SMNVEV, per germline (reference sequence). The CDR3 is made up of 14 amino acids. The V end was cut by 5 bases, the J end by 4 bases, with 14 bases between. The CDR3 reads CASSRDRTTYGYTF. The DNA for the CDR3 is TGTGCCAGCAGTCGCGACAGGACCACCTATGGCTACACCTTC.

The table lists this clone with a count of one. A read error may account for a junction end that differs from germline. The rearrangement links TRBV7-7 to TRBJ2-2; D unclear. Germline V gene lookup returns CDR1 SSHAT and CDR2 FNYEAQ (reference sequence). This CDR3 spans 12 amino acids. CDR3 residues: CASSPNPGELFF. The CDR3 DNA is TGTGCTAGCAGTCCTAACCCTGGGGAGCTGTTTTTT.

The chain is built from TRBV24-1 and TRBJ2-1; 10 nucleotides agree with TRBD2. Germline loops: CDR1 KGHDR, CDR2 SFDVKD. V lost 7 bases, J lost 4 bases, and 6 bases stayed unmatched. This CDR3 is built from 15 residues. For the CDR3, the DNA is TGTGCCACCAGCGATCCTAGCGGGAGTTACAATGAGCAGTTCTTC. It yields the protein CATSDPSGSYNEQFF.

Comments on this clone: A much larger clone sits a single nucleotide away, making a read error possible. The sample holds other DNA sequences that translate to the same CDR3. The V call is TRBV19, the J call TRBJ1-5, with a tentative D call TRBD1 (6 bases). The germline CDR1 and CDR2 sequences are LNHDA and SQIVND (reference sequence). The CDR3 extends over 16 amino acids. Trimming stripped 2 bases from V and 2 bases from J, with 13 bases between. As DNA, the CDR3 is TGTGCCAGTAGTATAACGGGGGCTCGGGGCAATCAGCCCCAGCATTTT. It specifies CASSITGARGNQPQHF.

This rearrangement joins TRBV5-1 to TRBJ1-2, with D tentatively TRBD1 (6 bases). The V gene lost 2 bases and the J gene lost 0 bases, with 8 bases spanning the gap. The CDR3 has 14 amino acids. From germline, CDR1 is SGHRS and CDR2 YFSETQ. CDR3: CASSFGGSNYGYTF. CDR3 coding DNA: TGCGCCAGCAGCTTCGGGGGCTCTAACTATGGCTACACCTTC.

This clone occurred once. The rearrangement joins TRBV7-2 to TRBJ1-2; TRBD1 might be the D (6 bases). The ends were cut back, 3 bases at V and 4 bases at J, with 9 bases in the middle. CDR1 is SGHTA, CDR2 FQGNSA, per germline. CDR3 length: 13 amino acids. This CDR3 is CASSFRGAYGYTF. CDR3 nucleotides: TGTGCCAGCAGCTTCAGGGGCGCCTATGGCTACACCTTC.